This T cell receptor beta chain appears in the sequencing data of a study of post-analysis software for immune sequencing data. Findings of the study overall: Comparison of patients with controls showed 4 to 6 TRBV segments more frequent in patients, TRBV5-6, TRBV5-1 and TRBV20-1 among them.

CDR1 and CDR2 (germline): PRHDT, FYEKMQ (reference sequence). The germline V and J ends were trimmed by 4 bases and 1 base, with 7 bases remaining between them. This CDR3 comprises 13 residues. Remarks on this clonotype: Its antigen is not known.

Unique molecular identifiers were present in the TCR beta cDNA libraries. TCRdb passed the PCR reads through MiXCR, listing each CDR3 protein once. This sample yields fewer than 850,000 distinct CDR3 sequences, of which about half are seen a single time; roughly 5.2% belongs to the top ten. Sequences were obtained from blood. The chain is built from TRBV13 and TRBJ1-1, with D unclear. The clonotype was recovered from a girl aged 10 to 17 with multiple sclerosis. The DNA of the CDR3 is TGTGCCAGCAGCTCCCACTGGAACACTGAAGCTTTCTTT. It codes for CASSSHWNTEAFF.